This T cell receptor beta chain emerged from a study of blood T cell repertoires in COVID-19. Study overall: Samples representing acute and convalescent COVID-19 were sourced from the United States, Italy and Spain. In each case, the material was cDNA or gDNA derived from T cells, B-cell-depleted T cells, or PBMCs.

The germline CDR1 and CDR2 sequences are SGHTA and FQGNSA. The germline V and J ends were trimmed by 5 bases and 7 bases, with 21 bases remaining between them. The CDR3 is 17 residues long. Per the original methods: For nucleated cells, counts were estimated from reference gene primer amplification. Data came from immunoSEQ multiplex PCR; TCRdb stores just in-frame clones and leaves some out. The V and J calls and clone size come from that table; D and trimming were worked out from the DNA. The table lists 70,000 to 95,000 clones, over 80% of them singletons. The chain links TRBV7-2 to TRBJ1-6; tentative D call: TRBD1 (5 bases). This clonotype originated in a man at least 80 years old with active or convalescent COVID-19. Sequenced material: peripheral blood. The CDR3 nucleotides read TGTGCCAGCAGCCTGACTTTGGGGGGACCGAACAATTCACCCCTCCACTTT. Translated, it gives CASSLTLGGPNNSPLHF.